This entry is about one T cell receptor beta chain. Sequence at one end of the junction differs from germline and may be a read error. Germline assignment: CDR1 SSHAT and CDR2 FNYEAQ (reference sequence). The CDR3 extends over 14 amino acids. PCR or immunohistochemistry showed mismatch repair deficiency in every enrolled patient. Clones were sequenced by immunoSEQ multiplex PCR, and TCRdb holds only the in-frame ones, with some missing. The sample lists about 120,000 clones, more than 60% occurring once. The data are from a study of PD-1 blockade in mismatch repair-deficient tumors. This TCR came from an adult with mismatch repair-deficient cancer. The rearrangement joins TRBV7-7 to TRBJ2-1, with 9 bases lining up with TRBD2. Material: peripheral blood, obtained 60 weeks after starting pembrolizumab. DNA of the CDR3: TGTGCTAGCAGCTTAGGCCGGACTAGCGACGAGCAGTTCTTC. Protein sequence: CASSLGRTSDEQFF.